A selection of T cell receptor beta chains follows, all from one sample in a study of technical replicates of blood from several donors. This table comes from immunoSEQ multiplex PCR, and its TCRdb copy is limited to in-frame clones, with some not included. Of tens of thousands of clones listed, roughly four fifths are singletons. Sample: PBMCs. The source is a human donor in good health. Some clones in this sample may be carry-over from other donors' samples. CDR3s include the opening cysteine and the closing phenylalanine or tryptophan. A D gene is named only where the DNA matches it firmly. Only part of the rows carry a size: once, few, many, or a class if the clone is expanded.

J: TRBJ1-1
size: .
V: TRBV5-6
D: .
DNA: TGTGCCAGCACCCGTGGGGCTATGAACACTGAAGCTTTCTTT
CDR3: CASTRGAMNTEAFF

J: TRBJ2-1
size: .
V: TRBV15
D: .
DNA: TGTGCCACCAGCAGGACAACAGGGTACAATGAGCAGTTCTTC
CDR3: CATSRTTGYNEQFF

J: TRBJ1-1
size: .
V: TRBV6-6
D: TRBD1
DNA: TGTGCCAGCAGATCCAAGACAGGGAAGGGCACTGAAGCTTTCTTT
CDR3: CASRSKTGKGTEAFF

J: TRBJ2-7
size: .
V: TRBV28
D: .
DNA: TGTGCCAGCAGTTTATACAACGAGCAGTACTTC
CDR3: CASSLYNEQYF

J: TRBJ1-5
size: many
V: TRBV29-1
D: .
DNA: TGCAGCGTCGCCGGTGCCAATCAGCCCCAGCATTTT
CDR3: CSVAGANQPQHF

J: TRBJ1-1
size: .
V: TRBV7-8
D: .
DNA: TGTGCCAGCAGCTTAGGAGCGGGCTCGAACACTGAAGCTTTCTTT
CDR3: CASSLGAGSNTEAFF

J: TRBJ1-2
size: .
V: TRBV30
D: TRBD1
DNA: TGTGCCTGTCCTTCTACAGGGGGCAACTATGGCTACACCTTC
CDR3: CACPSTGGNYGYTF

J: TRBJ1-5
size: .
V: TRBV28
D: .
DNA: TGTGCCAGCAGTGTGACAGTTCAGCCCCAGCATTTT
CDR3: CASSVTVQPQHF

J: TRBJ1-5
size: few
V: TRBV29-1
D: TRBD1
DNA: TGCAGCGTTGGGTCAACAGGGGGGAGTCAGCCCCAGCATTTT
CDR3: CSVGSTGGSQPQHF

J: TRBJ2-5
size: once
V: TRBV12-5
D: TRBD1
DNA: TGTGCTAGTGGTCGACAGGGCCAAGAGACCCAGTACTTC
CDR3: CASGRQGQETQYF

J: TRBJ1-3
size: .
V: TRBV5-6
D: TRBD1
DNA: TGTGCCAGCAGCTTGACAGGGGCCTCTGGAAACACCATATATTTT
CDR3: CASSLTGASGNTIYF

J: TRBJ2-2
size: .
V: TRBV7-2
D: TRBD2
DNA: TGTGCCAGCAGACAAGGGACTAGCGGGAGTGCCGGGGAGCTGTTTTTT
CDR3: CASRQGTSGSAGELFF

J: TRBJ2-3
size: .
V: TRBV5-6
D: .
DNA: TGTGCCAGCAGCCTCGCGGATACGCAGTATTTT
CDR3: CASSLADTQYF

J: TRBJ1-1
size: .
V: TRBV27
D: .
DNA: TGTGCCAGCAGGCTGGGGAGGAACACTGAAGCTTTCTTT
CDR3: CASRLGRNTEAFF

J: TRBJ1-2
size: .
V: TRBV30
D: TRBD1
DNA: TGTGCCTGGAGTACGGGGACAGGGGGAGGCTACACCTTC
CDR3: CAWSTGTGGGYTF

J: TRBJ1-1
size: once
V: TRBV11-1
D: TRBD1
DNA: TGTGCCAGCAGCTCCGGACAGGGGGCTGTTTTCACTGAAGCTTTCTTT
CDR3: CASSSGQGAVFTEAFF

J: TRBJ2-7
size: .
V: TRBV7-9
D: TRBD1
DNA: TGTGCCAGCAGCAAACAGGGGATATTCTCCTACGAGCAGTACTTC
CDR3: CASSKQGIFSYEQYF

J: TRBJ2-7
size: .
V: TRBV5-1
D: .
DNA: TGCGCCAGCAACCAGGGGGGTACCTACGAGCAGTACTTC
CDR3: CASNQGGTYEQYF

J: TRBJ1-1
size: once
V: TRBV6-5
D: .
DNA: TGTGCCAGCAGTTTACGAGGAACTGAAGCTTTCTTT
CDR3: CASSLRGTEAFF

J: TRBJ1-1
size: .
V: TRBV7-9
D: .
DNA: TGTGCCAGCAGCCGACTGTCGAACACTGAAGCTTTCTTT
CDR3: CASSRLSNTEAFF

J: TRBJ2-7
size: once
V: TRBV4-3
D: TRBD2
DNA: TGCGCCAGAGGGACTAGCGGGGTCTGGGGCACCTACGAGCAGTACTTC
CDR3: CARGTSGVWGTYEQYF

J: TRBJ1-3
size: few
V: TRBV9
D: .
DNA: TGTGCCAGCAGCGGCCGGAAGGAGGGTCGGGGGGGAAACACCATATATTTT
CDR3: CASSGRKEGRGGNTIYF

J: TRBJ2-1
size: .
V: TRBV5-8
D: .
DNA: TGTGCCAGCAGCTCAAGCCCCAAGAGGGATGAGCAGTTCTTC
CDR3: CASSSSPKRDEQFF

J: TRBJ2-7
size: .
V: TRBV25-1
D: .
DNA: TGTGCCAGCAAGGGGGAAGTTGCAAGCGAGCAGTACTTC
CDR3: CASKGEVASEQYF

J: TRBJ2-7
size: few
V: TRBV29-1
D: .
DNA: TGCAGCGTTGTTATAGGGGTGCGGTACGAGCAGTACTTC
CDR3: CSVVIGVRYEQYF

J: TRBJ2-2
size: .
V: TRBV4-1
D: .
DNA: TGCGCCAGCTCAGGGATTCGGAACACCGGGGAGCTGTTTTTT
CDR3: CASSGIRNTGELFF

J: TRBJ1-5
size: once
V: TRBV30
D: .
DNA: TGTGCCTGGAGTTACACGAGGGGGCAGCCCCAGCATTTT
CDR3: CAWSYTRGQPQHF

J: TRBJ2-2
size: .
V: TRBV4-1
D: .
DNA: TGCGCCAGCAGCCAAGAGGGGAGTGGCGCCGGGGAGCTGTTTTTT
CDR3: CASSQEGSGAGELFF

J: TRBJ1-1
size: .
V: TRBV5-4
D: TRBD1
DNA: TGTGCCAGCAGCGGTGACAGGGCCAACACTGAAGCTTTCTTT
CDR3: CASSGDRANTEAFF

J: TRBJ2-5
size: .
V: TRBV5-1
D: .
DNA: TGCGCCAGCAGCTTTGCCGGGTCATCCCAAGAGACCCAGTACTTC
CDR3: CASSFAGSSQETQYF

J: TRBJ2-3
size: once
V: TRBV6-1
D: TRBD2
DNA: TGTGCCAGCAGTGAACCGTATTGGCGGGGGGGCCCAGATACGCAGTATTTT
CDR3: CASSEPYWRGGPDTQYF

J: TRBJ2-7
size: .
V: TRBV5-1
D: TRBD2
DNA: TGCGCCAGCAGCTCTAGCGGGGGCCCCTACGAGCAGTACTTC
CDR3: CASSSSGGPYEQYF

J: TRBJ1-1
size: .
V: TRBV29-1
D: .
DNA: TGCAGCGTTGCCCCGGCCTTTGGGGCGCGGAACACTGAAGCTTTCTTT
CDR3: CSVAPAFGARNTEAFF

J: TRBJ1-5
size: .
V: TRBV15
D: .
DNA: TGTGCCACCAGCAGAGATGACAGGTGGAGTGATCAGCCCCAGCATTTT
CDR3: CATSRDDRWSDQPQHF

J: TRBJ2-1
size: once
V: TRBV10-3
D: TRBD2
DNA: TGTGCCATCTTATCTAGCGGTGGATCAGAGCAGTTCTTC
CDR3: CAILSSGGSEQFF

J: TRBJ2-3
size: .
V: TRBV5-6
D: .
DNA: TGTGCCAGCAGCTTGGAACAGGCGGTAGCTACGCAGTATTTT
CDR3: CASSLEQAVATQYF

J: TRBJ2-7
size: .
V: TRBV6-5
D: TRBD2
DNA: TGTGCCAGCAAACAACTAGCGGGGGTCTACGAGCAGTACTTC
CDR3: CASKQLAGVYEQYF

J: TRBJ2-1
size: few
V: TRBV6-4
D: TRBD2
DNA: TGTGCCAGCAGTGACTCTAGCGGGGGACACAATGAGCAGTTCTTC
CDR3: CASSDSSGGHNEQFF

J: TRBJ2-3
size: few
V: TRBV6-6
D: .
DNA: TGTGCCAGCAGTTTAACAGTCACCCTTGGTACGCAGTATTTT
CDR3: CASSLTVTLGTQYF

J: TRBJ1-6
size: .
V: TRBV7-9
D: TRBD1
DNA: TGTGCCAGCACCATGGACAGGGGGCTCTCACCCCTCCACTTT
CDR3: CASTMDRGLSPLHF

J: TRBJ1-1
size: few
V: TRBV19
D: TRBD1
DNA: TGTGCCAGTAGTCCAATGGACAGGGGGCAAACTGAAGCTTTCTTT
CDR3: CASSPMDRGQTEAFF

J: TRBJ2-3
size: once
V: TRBV5-6
D: TRBD2
DNA: TGTGCCAGCACAGCTTGGACAGCGGGGGGCTTTACGCAGTATTTT
CDR3: CASTAWTAGGFTQYF

J: TRBJ1-1
size: .
V: TRBV5-4
D: .
DNA: TGTGCCAGCAGAACGGACAGACTATACACTGAAGCTTTCTTT
CDR3: CASRTDRLYTEAFF

J: TRBJ1-3
size: .
V: TRBV28
D: .
DNA: TGTGCCAGCAGTCTCCAGGGAGGCCCTGGGGGAAACACCATATATTTT
CDR3: CASSLQGGPGGNTIYF

J: TRBJ2-3
size: .
V: TRBV5-1
D: .
DNA: TGCGCCTCCCGGGGCGGGGTGACAGATACGCAGTATTTT
CDR3: CASRGGVTDTQYF

J: TRBJ1-3
size: .
V: TRBV4-2
D: .
DNA: TGTGCCAGCAGCCAAGATTGGGTGACGGGCTCTGGAAACACCATATATTTT
CDR3: CASSQDWVTGSGNTIYF

J: TRBJ1-4
size: .
V: TRBV4-1
D: .
DNA: TGCGCCAGCAGCCAAGTATCCCAGGGTAATGAAAAACTGTTTTTT
CDR3: CASSQVSQGNEKLFF

J: TRBJ2-7
size: .
V: TRBV9
D: TRBD1
DNA: TGTGCCAGCAGCCCCCAGGGACAGGACTACGAGCAGTACTTC
CDR3: CASSPQGQDYEQYF